The following is a TCR beta chain sequence with its context. Authors' methods: Using reference gene primer amplification, nucleated cell counts were estimated. TCRdb's table, derived via immunoSEQ multiplex PCR, lists solely in-frame clones and lacks some. V, J and clone size are those of that table, while D and trimming were read from the DNA. The sample consists of roughly 150,000 clones, around three quarters of them appearing once. The data belong to a study of blood T cell repertoires in COVID-19. Across the study: From the United States, Italy and Spain came samples of acute and convalescent COVID-19. Sources were T cells, B-cell-depleted T cells, or PBMCs; the material itself was cDNA or gDNA.

There are 15 residues in the CDR3. V shed 0 bases and J shed 7 bases, with 16 bases lying between them. Germline loops: CDR1 SGHRS, CDR2 YFSETQ. This chain connects TRBV5-1 to TRBJ1-1; no firm D call. The receptor was derived from a man aged 45-60 years with active or convalescent COVID-19. Sample: peripheral blood. CDR3 sequence reads: CASSLESRGLVEAFF. In nucleotides, the CDR3 is TGCGCCAGCAGCTTGGAGTCTCGGGGTTTGGTTGAAGCTTTCTTT.